This note documents a single TCR beta chain sequence. Its antigen specificity is not known. No much larger clone exists at a distance of one base, and base qualities are not known. These data are taken from a study of blood T cells in healthy people across ages (dated by TCRdb to about 2015). Looking at the study overall: In model experiments, roughly one uniquely barcoded TCR beta cDNA molecule per two T cells was captured by template switching. The study measured age-related changes in TCR beta repertoire diversity using deep sequencing normalized with unique cDNA molecular identifiers. The donors were divided into four age groups: young (average about 16 years), middle-aged (about 39), aged (under 70) and long-lived (82). To avoid experimental bias, donors of different ages were randomly spread across the sequencing lanes. Two additional independent replicas of 1 million unique cDNA reads from the same blood draw were analyzed for two donors (one aged 18 to 30 and one aged 80 or older).

Based on the germline V gene (reference sequence), the CDR1 and CDR2 sequences are GTSNPN and SVGIG. Here V drops 4 bases and J drops 4 bases, and the junction holds 4 bases not matched to any gene. Including cysteine and phenylalanine, the CDR3 has 13 amino acids. The only DNA kept is the CDR3, 39 bases in frame from the first base. What the study reported, not specific to this receptor: Compared with the aged group, the long-lived group had more naive CD4+ T cells, fewer expanded clones and increased TCR diversity, suggesting age selection. The CMV infection status of donors was not known, potentially confounding age-related changes in expanded clonotypes. Conclusive comparison of naive and antigen-experienced compartments was prevented by the profiling of bulk unsorted PBMCs. A strong correlation was found between observed TCR beta diversity and the percentage of naive T cells measured by flow cytometry. Observed TCR beta diversity per million T cells fell roughly linearly with age, and a significant reduction was already apparent by age roughly 41. Estimates of total diversity based on one million sequenced T cells were considered lower bounds and underestimates.

Donors were 39 systemically healthy Caucasian individuals from Russia aged roughly 6 to 90 years. Around 10 milliliters of peripheral blood were drawn from each donor into EDTA-treated Vacutainer tubes. Ficoll-Paque density-gradient centrifugation was used to isolate PBMCs, with at least 7 million obtained per sample. Trizol reagent was used to extract total RNA from PBMCs, with at least 5.5 micrograms per sample. The percentages of naive CD45RAhigh/CD27high T cells were determined by flow cytometry on a PBMC aliquot from every donor. Libraries were constructed by 5' RACE. The data were produced on an Illumina HiSeq 2500. A second PCR of 7 to 11 cycles was run with a J-beta primer mix and a sample-barcoded 5' primer. A template-switch 5' adaptor carrying 12 random nucleotides introduced a unique molecular identifier onto each TCR beta cDNA molecule. At least 2.5 million CDR3-containing paired-end reads were obtained from each sample. First-strand cDNA was synthesized from all RNA with the Mint cDNA synthesis kit, primed by a TRBC-specific oligonucleotide. All cDNA was treated with uracil-DNA glycosylase and then went through a first 18-cycle PCR with the universal primers M1SS and BC2_uni_R. The study's processing was this. For normalization, 1 million high-quality reads were randomly selected from each sample, with every read carrying a distinct molecular identifier. Instead of being binned into consensus sequences, reads with shared molecular identifiers were discarded. MiTCR, with a Q25 quality threshold and the strictest error-elimination algorithm, was used for CDR3 identification, clonotype clustering and error correction. A nonparametric unseen species model using Euler transformation provided a lower-bound estimate of total TCR beta diversity. TCRdb reprocessing: public reads trimmed at Q25 with fastp, clones called with MiXCR, in-frame beta chains kept. Rows merge per CDR3 protein into single entries with the most common DNA and genes. It is TCRdb's table, rather than the study itself, that gives the V and J calls and clone size. The sample profile shows more than 1,400,000 distinct CDR3 sequences; around two fifths of them were found once. Roughly 8.2% of the sample rests with the top ten.

The rearranged segments are TRBV30 and TRBJ2-7, with 10 bases aligning to TRBD2. The TCR sequence derives from a woman under 30 in good health. Specimen: blood. The DNA sequence follows: TGTGCCTGGAACCTACTAGCGGGATACGAGCAGTACTTC. This encodes CAWNLLAGYEQYF.